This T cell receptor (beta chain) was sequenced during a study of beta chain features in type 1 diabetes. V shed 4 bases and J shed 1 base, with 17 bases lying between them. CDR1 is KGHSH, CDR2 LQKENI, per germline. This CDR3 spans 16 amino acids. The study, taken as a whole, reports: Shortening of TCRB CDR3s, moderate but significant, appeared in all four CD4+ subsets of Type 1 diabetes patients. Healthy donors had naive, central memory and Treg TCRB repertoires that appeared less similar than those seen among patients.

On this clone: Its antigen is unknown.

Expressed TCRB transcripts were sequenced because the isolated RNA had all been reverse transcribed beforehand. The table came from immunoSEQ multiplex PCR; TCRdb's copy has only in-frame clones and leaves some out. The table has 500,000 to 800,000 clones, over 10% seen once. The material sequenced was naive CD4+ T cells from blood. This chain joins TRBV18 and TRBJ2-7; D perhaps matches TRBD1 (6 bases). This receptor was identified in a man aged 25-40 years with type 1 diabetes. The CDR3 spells CASSQGVPSSSYEQYF. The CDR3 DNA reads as TGTGCCAGCTCACAGGGGGTCCCTTCTTCATCCTACGAGCAGTACTTC.